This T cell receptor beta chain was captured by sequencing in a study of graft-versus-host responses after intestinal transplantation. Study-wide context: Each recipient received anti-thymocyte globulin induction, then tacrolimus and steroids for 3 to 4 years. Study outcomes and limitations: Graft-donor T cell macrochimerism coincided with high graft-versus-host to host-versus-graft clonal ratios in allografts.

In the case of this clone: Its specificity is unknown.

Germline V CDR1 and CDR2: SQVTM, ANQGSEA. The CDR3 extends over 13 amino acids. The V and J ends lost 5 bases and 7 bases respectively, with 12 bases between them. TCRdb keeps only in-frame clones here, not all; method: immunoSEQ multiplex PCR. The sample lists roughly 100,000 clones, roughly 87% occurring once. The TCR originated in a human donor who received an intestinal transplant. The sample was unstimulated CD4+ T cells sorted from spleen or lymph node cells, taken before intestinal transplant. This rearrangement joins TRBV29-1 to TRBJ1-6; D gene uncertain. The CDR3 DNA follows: TGCAGCGTTCGGGTAGGGTCGAATTCACCCCTCCACTTT. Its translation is CSVRVGSNSPLHF.